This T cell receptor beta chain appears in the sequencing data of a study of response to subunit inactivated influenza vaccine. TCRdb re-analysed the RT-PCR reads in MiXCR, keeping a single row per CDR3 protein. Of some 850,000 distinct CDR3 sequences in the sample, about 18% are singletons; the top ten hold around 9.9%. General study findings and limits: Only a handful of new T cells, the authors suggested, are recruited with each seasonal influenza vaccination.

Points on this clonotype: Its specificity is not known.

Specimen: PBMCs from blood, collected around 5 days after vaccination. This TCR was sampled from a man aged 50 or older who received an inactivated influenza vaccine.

The CDR3 DNA reads as TGCGCCAGCAGCCAACCTTTCTGGACGAGGGGTTCCTATAATTCACCCCTCCACTTT. This sequence encodes CASSQPFWTRGSYNSPLHF. The chain joins TRBV4-1 to TRBJ1-6, with D perhaps matching TRBD1 (5 bases). CDR1 is MGHRA and CDR2 is YSYEKL in the germline V gene. The CDR3 is made up of 19 amino acids. The ends were cut back, 2 bases at V and 1 base at J, with 18 bases in the middle.